This T cell receptor beta chain was captured by sequencing in a study of metastatic and nonmetastatic thyroid tumors. The study's findings and limits: In blood and tumor, TCR beta diversity was reportedly significantly higher in malignant thyroid tumors than in benign nodules.

The CDR3 totals 13 residues. Germline V gives CDR1 DFQATT, CDR2 SNEGSKA (reference sequence). V gave up 2 bases and J gave up 3 bases, with 10 bases separating them. Ahead of thyroid surgery, no patient had received treatment of any kind. Many counts were recorded for this clone. Its antigen is undetermined. The missing conserved phenylalanine or tryptophan at the end of this CDR3 makes a read error likely. TCRdb reprocessed the PCR reads via MiXCR. The sample has about 40,000 clones, about a sixth seen once. The V call is TRBV20-1, the J call TRBJ1-2; D ambiguous. This clonotype was obtained from a female donor with papillary thyroid cancer or a benign thyroid nodule (not recorded which). Some clones in this sample may be carry-over from other donors' samples. Sequencing input: tumor tissue. Here the CDR3 reads CSARSSKDYGYTS. Here the CDR3 DNA reads TGCAGTGCTAGATCATCGAAGGACTATGGCTACACCTCC.